The clone carrying this T cell receptor (beta chain) was detected only once. This entry comes from a study of blood T cell repertoires in COVID-19. The wider study: Whether acute or convalescent, the COVID-19 samples came from the United States, Italy and Spain. PBMCs, B-cell-depleted T cells, or T cells were the source of the cDNA or gDNA that made up the material.

The CDR3 extends over 14 amino acids. Between the trimmed V and J ends, which lost 0 bases and 2 bases, there was a span of 10 bases. Germline CDR1 reads GTSNPN; CDR2 reads SVGIG (reference sequence). In the original analysis: Estimation of nucleated cell counts relied on the amplification of reference gene primers. Method: immunoSEQ multiplex PCR; TCRdb's copy keeps in-frame clones and lacks some. V and J calls and clone size follow that table, whereas D and trimming were derived from the DNA. The profile shows 100,000 to 150,000 clones, around 85% of them singletons. The gene calls are TRBV30 and TRBJ1-1; D gene ambiguous. The specimen was peripheral blood. This clonotype originated in a woman of 80 years or more with acute or convalescent COVID-19. The CDR3 DNA reads TGTGCCTGGAGTGTAGGCGGCGCTAACACTGAAGCTTTCTTT. Amino acid sequence: CAWSVGGANTEAFF.